These 3 T cell receptor beta chains originate from one sample sequenced in a study of CD8 T cells in ankylosing spondylitis. General observations from the study: Among TCR beta sequences, a motif of eight highly homologous variants appeared characteristic of ankylosing spondylitis blood.

These TCRs' antigens remain unknown. MiXCR, applied by TCRdb to the 5' RACE reads, yields one record per CDR3 protein. The sample holds around 770,000 distinct CDR3 sequences; over 15% are singletons and the top ten take about 19%. The sequenced sample consisted of blood, either unsorted or a sorted T cell fraction (not recorded which). The receptors originated from a male donor with ankylosing spondylitis.

This clonotype was found many times. This chain uses TRBV5-1 with TRBJ2-7; TRBD2 aligns across 9 bases. V was clipped by 4 bases and J by 5 bases; unmatched bases: 7. This CDR3 is built from 14 residues. CDR1 and CDR2 from the germline V gene are SGHRS and YFSETQ. The CDR3 region is CASSAGLAVDEQYF. The CDR3, as DNA: TGCGCCAGCAGCGCGGGACTAGCTGTGGACGAGCAGTACTTC.

This clonotype has more than one count but fewer than ten. The CDR3 loop reads CASGSGTEFF. The CDR3 DNA reads as TGTGCCAGCGGGAGCGGGACTGAGTTCTTC. This sequence joins TRBV3-1 and TRBJ2-1; 7 bases are a match to TRBD2. The trim removed 8 bases at V and 14 bases at J, leaving 6 bases unmatched. The CDR3 spans 10 residues. Germline V gene sequence: CDR1 LGHDT, CDR2 YNNKEL (reference sequence).

This clonotype was picked up a small number of times. The gene calls are TRBV6-5 and TRBJ2-7; a weak D match, TRBD2 (6 bases). The CDR3 is made up of 19 amino acids. Trimming took off 1 base at V and 4 bases at J, with 26 bases between the two ends. Germline values: CDR1 MNHEY, CDR2 SVGAGI. The CDR3 protein is CASSYWSGQGRPLPYEQYF. The CDR3, as DNA: TGTGCCAGCAGTTACTGGAGCGGGCAGGGACGACCTCTACCTTACGAGCAGTACTTC.